Below, 26 T cell receptor beta chains from the same sample are listed, as sequenced in a study of neurological immune-mediated disorders (dated by TCRdb to the late 2010s). The meaning of the sample's time point label: longitudinal time-point 1 (baseline). Receptor libraries were prepared by 5' RACE. The instrument was an Illumina HiSeq 2500. TCRdb trimmed public reads at Q25 via fastp, called clones via MiXCR and kept in-frame beta chains. Each CDR3 protein gets just one entry, which takes the most common genes and DNA from the rows behind it. The sample has 71,000 or so distinct CDR3 sequences on record, about an eighth of them singletons. 4.6% of the sample is taken by the ten largest. Sequenced sample: PBMCs. The origin of the receptors is a female donor with HTLV-1-associated myelopathy (HAM/TSP).

This clonotype was seen many times. Here the CDR3 reads CASSYVSSYEQYF. The CDR3 DNA is TGCGCCAGCAGCTATGTAAGCTCCTACGAGCAGTACTTC. This rearrangement joins TRBV5-1 to TRBJ2-7; D uncertain. V was clipped by 3 bases and J by 0 bases, with 7 bases between them. This CDR3 has 13 amino acids. From germline, CDR1 is SGHRS and CDR2 YFSETQ.

This clonotype was counted at least ten times. The V gene is TRBV5-1, the J gene TRBJ1-1, with D unresolved. CDR3 size: 11 residues. The V end was cut by 0 bases, the J end by 6 bases, with 3 bases between. From germline, CDR1 is SGHRS and CDR2 YFSETQ. The CDR3 sequence: CASSLDSEAFF. CDR3 nucleotides: TGCGCCAGCAGCTTGGACTCTGAAGCTTTCTTT.

This clonotype was found a few times. The genes are TRBV7-2 and TRBJ2-7, with 9 bases matching TRBD1. The CDR3 totals 14 residues. CDR1 SGHTA and CDR2 FQGNSA come from the germline V gene. With V trimmed by 4 bases and J by 5 bases, 6 bases remained unmatched. Here the CDR3 reads CASSSWDRVDEQYF. Written as DNA, the CDR3 is TGTGCCAGCAGCTCTTGGGACAGGGTAGACGAGCAGTACTTC.

This clonotype was recorded at least ten times. This chain uses TRBV20-1 with TRBJ2-1, with 10 bases that match TRBD2. Germline assignment: CDR1 DFQATT and CDR2 SNEGSKA (reference sequence). V shed 3 bases, J shed 2 bases, and the junction held 4 bases outside the gene matches. CDR3 length equals 15 residues. The CDR3 is CSARKAGGTYNEQFF. CDR3 DNA sequence: TGCAGTGCTAGGAAAGCGGGGGGGACCTACAATGAGCAGTTCTTC.

Ten or more counts support this clonotype. The rearrangement joins TRBV18 to TRBJ2-1, with TRBD2 matching over 10 bases. The germline V gene has CDR1 KGHSH and CDR2 LQKENI. V was pared by 3 bases and J by 6 bases, with 8 bases of the junction left unmatched. This CDR3 is 16 amino acids long. CDR3: CASSPIAGGIPNEQFF. The CDR3 DNA reads TGTGCCAGCTCACCGATAGCGGGGGGTATTCCCAATGAGCAGTTCTTC.

This clonotype was observed a few times. The gene calls are TRBV18 and TRBJ2-7, with unresolved D. This CDR3 is built from 14 residues. The V and J ends lost 3 bases and 4 bases respectively, with 13 bases between them. Germline loops: CDR1 KGHSH, CDR2 LQKENI. The CDR3 nucleotides read TGTGCCAGCTCACCGTCGAGCAGTCAGTACGAGCAGTACTTC. Translated: CASSPSSSQYEQYF. The whole variable domain, filled in from reference TRBV18 and TRBJ2-7, reads NAGVMQNPRHLVRRRGQEARLRCSPMKGHSHVYWYRQLPEEGLKFMVYLQKENIIDESGMPKERFSAEFPKEGPSILRIQQVVRGDSAAYFCASSPSSSQYEQYFGPGTRLTVT.

This clonotype was seen ten or more times. The V and J genes are TRBV12-3 or TRBV12-4 and TRBJ1-1, with D hard to call. Trimming pared 3 bases from V and 5 bases from J, leaving 10 bases between. The CDR3 loop spans 13 amino acids. The CDR3 DNA is TGTGCCAGCAGTTTCCAGATAGCTACTGAAGCTTTCTTT. Translated: CASSFQIATEAFF.

The chain combines TRBV18 with TRBJ1-2, with TRBD1 as a possible D gene (5 bases). The CDR3 has 13 residues. Trimming cost V 4 bases and J 2 bases, with 8 bases left between them. Germline-derived CDR1 and CDR2 are KGHSH and LQKENI. CDR3 nucleotide sequence: TGTGCCAGCTCACGGGGGGAGAACTATGGCTACACCTTC. Its translation: CASSRGENYGYTF.

This clonotype was seen a few times. The chain is built from TRBV4-1 and TRBJ2-4; a weak D match, TRBD1 (6 bases). Looked up from germline, CDR1 is MGHRA and CDR2 is YSYEKL. Trimming removed 1 base from V and 0 bases from J, with 19 bases in between. The CDR3 totals 19 residues. The CDR3 spells CASSQVSDRSILAKNIQYF. Here the CDR3 DNA reads TGCGCCAGCAGCCAAGTATCTGACAGGAGTATACTAGCCAAAAACATTCAGTACTTC.

This clonotype was seen at least ten times. At one boundary the junction diverges from the germline segment, which might be a read error. The chain combines TRBV4-2 with TRBJ2-1; the D gene is possibly TRBD2 (6 bases). The CDR3 extends over 18 amino acids. Germline values: CDR1 LGHNA, CDR2 YNFKEQ. The CDR3 sequence: CASSQPLREGLWAPRPLF. CDR3 sequence (DNA): TGTGCCAGCAGCCAACCCTTACGAGAGGGACTTTGGGCTCCACGGCCGCTCTTC.

A remark on this clonotype: A much larger clone differs from this one at a single base, so this may be a read error. The V gene is TRBV12-3 or TRBV12-4, the J gene TRBJ2-7, with 8 bases lining up with TRBD1. This CDR3 spans 15 amino acids. CDR3 DNA sequence: TGTGCCAGCAGTACACGACAGGGGTACTCCTACGAGCAGAACTTC. This gives the protein CASSTRQGYSYEQNF.

For the CDR3, the DNA is TGTGCCATCAGTGAGTCATCAGGGAAGTTGGGCACCGGGGAGCTGTTTTTT. This encodes CAISESSGKLGTGELFF. The chain recombines TRBV10-3 with TRBJ2-2; possible D gene TRBD1, 5 bases. V lost 0 bases to trimming and J lost 4 bases, with 15 bases between them. The CDR3 is 17 residues long. Germline CDR1 and CDR2: ENHRY and SYGVKD.

This clonotype was seen repeatedly, ten times or more. The CDR3, as DNA: TGTGCCAGCAGCTTAACGCTGGGCACCATATATTTT. Its translation: CASSLTLGTIYF. The chain recombines TRBV7-8 with TRBJ1-3, with unresolved D. The CDR3 has 12 amino acids. CDR1 is SGHVS, CDR2 FQNEAQ, per germline. V lost 2 bases to trimming and J lost 9 bases, with 8 bases between them.

At least ten counts were recorded for this clonotype. This chain joins TRBV5-1 and TRBJ2-3; possibly TRBD2 for D (5 bases). This CDR3 is 17 amino acids long. Germline values: CDR1 SGHRS, CDR2 YFSETQ. With 4 bases removed from V and 2 bases from J, the gap between germline ends came to 20 bases. CDR3 residues: CASSPTTRDYPTDTQYF. Written as DNA, the CDR3 is TGCGCCAGCAGCCCGACTACTCGCGATTACCCCACAGATACGCAGTATTTT.

This clonotype occurred many times. This sequence joins TRBV11-2 and TRBJ2-2, with unresolved D. Germline CDR1 is SGHAT and CDR2 is FQNNGV. Trimming pared 3 bases from V and 3 bases from J, leaving 20 bases between. The CDR3 consists of 18 residues. As DNA, the CDR3 is TGTGCCAGCAGCTTCGCCAGGCCACAATCTCGTCACACCGGGGAGCTGTTTTTT. Its translation is CASSFARPQSRHTGELFF.

This clonotype was observed many times. The chain has TRBV28 and TRBJ2-1; D could derive from TRBD1 or TRBD2 (5 bases each). The length of the CDR3 is 15 residues. The V and J ends lost 5 bases and 5 bases respectively, with 16 bases between them. The V gene's germline CDR1 is MDHEN and CDR2 SYDVKM. Written as DNA, the CDR3 is TGTGCCAGCAGTGAGGGACGGATATTGGACAATGAGCAGTTCTTC. Its protein is CASSEGRILDNEQFF.

This clonotype showed up just a few times. The CDR3 reads CASSGIRGLSGANVLTF. The DNA for the CDR3 is TGTGCCAGCAGTGGCATAAGGGGTCTCTCTGGGGCCAACGTCCTGACTTTC. V usage is TRBV2 and J usage is TRBJ2-6, with D perhaps TRBD1 (5 bases). CDR3 length equals 17 residues. Germline V gene sequence: CDR1 SNHLY, CDR2 FYNNEI. Trimming took off 4 bases at V and 0 bases at J, with 13 bases between the two ends.

This clonotype was counted at least ten times. The rearrangement links TRBV7-2 to TRBJ2-7, with D perhaps TRBD1 or TRBD2 (7 bases each). The CDR3 is 16 residues long. Trimming pared 0 bases from V and 2 bases from J, leaving 14 bases between. Germline lookup yields CDR1 SGHTA and CDR2 FQGNSA. The CDR3 nucleotides are TGTGCCAGCAGCTTAGCATCAGGGGGAGGGCCCTACGAGCAGTACTTC. Protein product: CASSLASGGGPYEQYF. Together with reference TRBV7-2 and TRBJ2-7, the CDR3 gives the full variable domain: GAGVSQSPSNKVTEKGKDVELRCDPISGHTALYWYRQSLGQGLEFLIYFQGNSAPDKSGLPSDRFSAERTGGSVSTLTIQRTQQEDSAVYLCASSLASGGGPYEQYFGPGTRLTVT.

This clonotype was recorded many times. This rearrangement joins TRBV4-1 to TRBJ2-7; D possibly corresponds to TRBD2 (6 bases). This CDR3 is built from 14 residues. Germline V gene sequence: CDR1 MGHRA, CDR2 YSYEKL. Trimming removed 0 bases at V and 3 bases at J, with 9 bases between. CDR3 amino acids: CASSQERGYYEQYF. The CDR3 nucleotides are TGCGCCAGCAGCCAAGAGCGGGGATACTACGAGCAGTACTTC.

This clonotype was seen many times. J is TRBJ2-6 and V is TRBV29-1; D remains unclear. The V end lost 4 bases, the J end lost 4 bases, and 5 bases lay between the germline ends. The CDR3 spans 12 residues. Germline CDR1 is SQVTM and CDR2 is ANQGSEA. Here the CDR3 reads CSVGWGANVLTF. In DNA, the CDR3 is TGCAGCGTTGGATGGGGGGCCAACGTCCTGACTTTC.

This clonotype was recorded many times. V is TRBV5-6 and J is TRBJ2-7, with a weak D call TRBD1 (5 bases). The V end lost 0 bases, the J end lost 2 bases, and 12 bases lay between the germline ends. Germline V gene sequence: CDR1 SGHDT, CDR2 YYEEEE. The CDR3 runs 15 residues. CDR3 nucleotide sequence: TGTGCCAGCAGCTTGGCAAGGGGATGGCCCTACGAGCAGTACTTC. Translated, it gives CASSLARGWPYEQYF.

V gene TRBV5-1 combines with J gene TRBJ1-6, with D tentatively TRBD1 (5 bases). V gave up 0 bases and J gave up 11 bases, with 12 bases separating them. This CDR3 comprises 14 residues. Germline assignment: CDR1 SGHRS and CDR2 YFSETQ. Written as DNA, the CDR3 is TGCGCCAGCAGCTTGGACAGGTACAATGCACCCCTCCACTTT. Encoded protein: CASSLDRYNAPLHF.

This clonotype was seen many times. DNA of the CDR3: TGCGCCAGCAGCTTGGTAGGACAGGGGTACAATGAGCAGTTCTTC. It encodes CASSLVGQGYNEQFF. The J gene is TRBJ2-1, the V gene TRBV5-1; 9 bases match TRBD1. J was trimmed by 4 bases and V by 0 bases; bases with no gene match: 2. The CDR3 is 15 amino acids. Germline CDR1 SGHRS, CDR2 YFSETQ.

This clonotype has ten or more counts. The rearrangement uses TRBV5-1 and TRBJ2-1; no firm D call. Germline CDR1 reads SGHRS; CDR2 reads YFSETQ. Trimming took 3 bases from V and 0 from J, leaving 7 bases between them. This CDR3 region has 14 residues. The CDR3 region is CASSSASSYNEQFF. As DNA, the CDR3 is TGCGCCAGCAGCTCGGCTAGCTCCTACAATGAGCAGTTCTTC. The variable domain in full, completed from reference TRBV5-1 and TRBJ2-1, reads KAGVTQTPRYLIKTRGQQVTLSCSPISGHRSVSWYQQTPGQGLQFLFEYFSETQRNKGNFPGRFSGRQFSNSRSEMNVSTLELGDSALYLCASSSASSYNEQFFGPGTRLTVL.

This clonotype showed up many times. The gene calls are TRBV6-2 or TRBV6-3 and TRBJ2-3; D may be TRBD1 or TRBD2 (5 bases each). The V gene's germline CDR1 is MNHEY and CDR2 SVGEGT. The CDR3 loop spans 14 amino acids. Between the trimmed V and J ends, which lost 5 bases and 5 bases, there was a span of 14 bases. This CDR3 reads CASSPWDPRDTQYF. The CDR3 nucleotides are TGTGCCAGCAGTCCTTGGGACCCCAGAGATACGCAGTATTTT.

This clonotype has ten or more counts. The chain carries TRBV2 and TRBJ2-7; the D gene is possibly TRBD1 (6 bases). Germline V gene sequence: CDR1 SNHLY, CDR2 FYNNEI. This CDR3 has 14 amino acids. Trimming cost V 0 bases and J 5 bases, with 11 bases left between them. The CDR3 protein is CASSEALQGNEQYF. The CDR3 DNA sequence: TGTGCCAGCAGTGAAGCGTTACAGGGTAACGAGCAGTACTTC. The full variable domain, with the rest looked up from reference TRBV2 and TRBJ2-7, is EPEVTQTPSHQVTQMGQEVILRCVPISNHLYFYWYRQILGQKVEFLVSFYNNEISEKSEIFDDQFSVERPDGSNFTLKIRSTKLEDSAMYFCASSEALQGNEQYFGPGTRLTVT.